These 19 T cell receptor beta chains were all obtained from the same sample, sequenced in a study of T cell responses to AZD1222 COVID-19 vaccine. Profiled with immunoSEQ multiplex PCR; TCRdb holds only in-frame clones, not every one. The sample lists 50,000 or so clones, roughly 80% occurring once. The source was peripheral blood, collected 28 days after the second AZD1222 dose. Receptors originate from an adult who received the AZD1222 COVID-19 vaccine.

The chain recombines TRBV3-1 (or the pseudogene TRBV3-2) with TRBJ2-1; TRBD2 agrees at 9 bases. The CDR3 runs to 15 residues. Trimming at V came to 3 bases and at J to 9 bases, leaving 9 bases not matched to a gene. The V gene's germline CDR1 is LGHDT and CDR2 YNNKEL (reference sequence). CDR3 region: CASSQAGTSQIEQFF. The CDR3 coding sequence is TGTGCCAGCAGCCAGGCCGGGACTAGCCAAATTGAGCAGTTCTTC.

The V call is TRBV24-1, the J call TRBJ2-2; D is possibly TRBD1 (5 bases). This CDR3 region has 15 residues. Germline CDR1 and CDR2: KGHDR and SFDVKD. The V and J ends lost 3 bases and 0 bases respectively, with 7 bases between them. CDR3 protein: CATSDPGPNTGELFF. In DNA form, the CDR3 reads TGTGCCACCAGTGATCCAGGGCCGAACACCGGGGAGCTGTTTTTT.

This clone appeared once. The CDR3 loop is CASSYGVAGWRETQYF. The CDR3 DNA reads TGTGCCAGCAGTTACGGGGTAGCGGGATGGCGGGAGACCCAGTACTTC. The chain uses TRBV6-5 and TRBJ2-5; 8 bases match TRBD2. Germline-derived CDR1 and CDR2 are MNHEY and SVGAGI. V shed 2 bases, J shed 5 bases, and the junction held 10 bases outside the gene matches. The CDR3 length is 16 residues.

The CDR3 loop reads CASSVAGSSGIYNEQFF. Written as DNA, the CDR3 is TGTGCCAGCAGCGTAGCAGGTTCTAGCGGGATATACAATGAGCAGTTCTTC. The rearrangement joins TRBV9 to TRBJ2-1, with TRBD2 matching 9 bases. Germline V CDR1 and CDR2: SGDLS, YYNGEE. This CDR3 is 17 amino acids long. The V segment lost 0 bases and the J segment 4 bases; nucleotides outside the gene matches: 8.

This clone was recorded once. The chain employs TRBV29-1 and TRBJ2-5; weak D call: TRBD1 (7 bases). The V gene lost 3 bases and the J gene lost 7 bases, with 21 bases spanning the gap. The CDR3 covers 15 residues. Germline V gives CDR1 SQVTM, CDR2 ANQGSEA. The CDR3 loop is CSVEGVQGGIGTQYF. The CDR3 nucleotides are TGCAGCGTTGAGGGGGTGCAGGGGGGAATTGGGACCCAGTACTTC.

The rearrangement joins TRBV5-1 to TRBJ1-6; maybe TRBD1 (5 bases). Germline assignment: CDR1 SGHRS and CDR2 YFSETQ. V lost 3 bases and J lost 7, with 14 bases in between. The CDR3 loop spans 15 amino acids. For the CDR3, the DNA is TGCGCCAGCAGCTCGTCTTTGGAGGGGAATTCACCCCTCCACTTT. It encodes CASSSSLEGNSPLHF.

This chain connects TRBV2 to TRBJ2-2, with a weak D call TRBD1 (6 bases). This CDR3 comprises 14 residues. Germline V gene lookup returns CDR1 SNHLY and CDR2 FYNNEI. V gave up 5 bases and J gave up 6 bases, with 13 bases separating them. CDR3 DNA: TGTGCCAGCAGTTATCACAGGGCGGCCGGGGAGCTGTTTTTT. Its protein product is CASSYHRAAGELFF. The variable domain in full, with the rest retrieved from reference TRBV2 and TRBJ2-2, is EPEVTQTPSHQVTQMGQEVILRCVPISNHLYFYWYRQILGQKVEFLVSFYNNEISEKSEIFDDQFSVERPDGSNFTLKIRSTKLEDSAMYFCASSYHRAAGELFFGEGSRLTVL.

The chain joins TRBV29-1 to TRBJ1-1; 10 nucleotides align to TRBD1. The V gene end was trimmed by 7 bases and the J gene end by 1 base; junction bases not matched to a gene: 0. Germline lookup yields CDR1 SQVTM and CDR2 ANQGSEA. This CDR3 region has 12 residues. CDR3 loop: CSGDRGNTEAFF. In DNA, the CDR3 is TGCAGCGGGGACAGGGGGAACACTGAAGCTTTCTTT.

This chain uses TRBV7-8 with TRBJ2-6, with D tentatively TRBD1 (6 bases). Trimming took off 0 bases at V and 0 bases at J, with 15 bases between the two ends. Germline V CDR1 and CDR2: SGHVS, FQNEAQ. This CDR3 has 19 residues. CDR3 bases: TGTGCCAGCAGCTTAGCCCGGGACACCGCCCACTCTGGGGCCAACGTCCTGACTTTC. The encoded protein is CASSLARDTAHSGANVLTF. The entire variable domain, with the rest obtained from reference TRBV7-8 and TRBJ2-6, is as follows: GAGVSQSPRYKVAKRGQDVALRCDPISGHVSLFWYQQALGQGPEFLTYFQNEAQLDKSGLPSDRFFAERPEGSVSTLKIQRTQQEDSAVYLCASSLARDTAHSGANVLTFGAGSRLTVL.

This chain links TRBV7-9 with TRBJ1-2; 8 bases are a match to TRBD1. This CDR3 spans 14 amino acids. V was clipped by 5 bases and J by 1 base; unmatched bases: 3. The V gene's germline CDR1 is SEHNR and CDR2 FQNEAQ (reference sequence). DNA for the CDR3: TGTGCCAGCAGCAAGACAGGGGTTAACTATGGCTACACCTTC. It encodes CASSKTGVNYGYTF.

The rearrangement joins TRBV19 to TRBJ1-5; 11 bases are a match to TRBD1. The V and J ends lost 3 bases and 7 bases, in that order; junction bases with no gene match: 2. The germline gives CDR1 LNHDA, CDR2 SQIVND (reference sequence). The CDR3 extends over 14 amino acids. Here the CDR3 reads CASSMGQGGQPQHF. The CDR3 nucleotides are TGTGCCAGTAGTATGGGACAGGGGGGGCAGCCCCAGCATTTT.

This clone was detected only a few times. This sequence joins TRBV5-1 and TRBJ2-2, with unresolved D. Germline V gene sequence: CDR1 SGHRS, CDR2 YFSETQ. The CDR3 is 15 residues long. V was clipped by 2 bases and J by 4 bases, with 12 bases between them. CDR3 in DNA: TGCGCCAGCAGCTTTAAGGGTTCGGGCACCGGGGAGCTGTTTTTT. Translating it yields CASSFKGSGTGELFF.

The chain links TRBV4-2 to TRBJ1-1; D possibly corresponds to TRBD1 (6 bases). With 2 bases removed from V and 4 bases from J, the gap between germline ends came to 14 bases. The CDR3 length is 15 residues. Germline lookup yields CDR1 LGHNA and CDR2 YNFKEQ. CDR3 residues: CASSQRPQGSTEAFF. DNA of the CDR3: TGTGCCAGCAGCCAAAGACCCCAGGGGAGCACTGAAGCTTTCTTT.

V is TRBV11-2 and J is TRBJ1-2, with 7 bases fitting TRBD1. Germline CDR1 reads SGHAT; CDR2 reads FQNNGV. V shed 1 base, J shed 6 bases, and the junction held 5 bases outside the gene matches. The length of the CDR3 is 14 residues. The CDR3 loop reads CASSLGAGGDGYTF. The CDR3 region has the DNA TGTGCCAGCAGCTTAGGGGCAGGGGGAGATGGCTACACCTTC.

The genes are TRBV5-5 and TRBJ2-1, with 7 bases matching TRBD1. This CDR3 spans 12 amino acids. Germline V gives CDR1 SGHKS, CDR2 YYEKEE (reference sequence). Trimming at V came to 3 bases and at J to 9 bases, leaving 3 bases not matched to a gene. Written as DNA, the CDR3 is TGTGCCAGCAGCTCTTGGACAGGTGAGCAGTTCTTC. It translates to CASSSWTGEQFF. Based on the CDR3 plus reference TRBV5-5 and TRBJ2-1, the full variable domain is DAGVTQSPTHLIKTRGQQVTLRCSPISGHKSVSWYQQVLGQGPQFIFQYYEKEERGRGNFPDRFSARQFPNYSSELNVNALLLGDSALYLCASSSWTGEQFFGPGTRLTVL.

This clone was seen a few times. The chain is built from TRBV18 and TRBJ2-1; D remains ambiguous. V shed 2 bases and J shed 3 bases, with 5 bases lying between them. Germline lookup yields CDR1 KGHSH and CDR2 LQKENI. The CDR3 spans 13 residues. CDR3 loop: CASSPGSYNEQFF. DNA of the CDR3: TGTGCCAGCTCACCAGGCAGCTACAATGAGCAGTTCTTC.

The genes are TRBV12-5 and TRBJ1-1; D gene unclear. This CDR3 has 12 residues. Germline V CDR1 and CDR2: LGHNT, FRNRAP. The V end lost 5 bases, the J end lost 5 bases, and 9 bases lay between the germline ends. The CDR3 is CASGPSLTEAFF. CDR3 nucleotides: TGTGCTAGTGGTCCGTCTTTGACTGAAGCTTTCTTT.

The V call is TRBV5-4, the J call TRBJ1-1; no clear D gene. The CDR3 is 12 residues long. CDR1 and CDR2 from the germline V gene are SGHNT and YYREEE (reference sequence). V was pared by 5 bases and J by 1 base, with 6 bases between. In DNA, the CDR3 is TGTGCCAGCAGTATGAAGAACACTGAAGCTTTCTTT. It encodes CASSMKNTEAFF.

The CDR3 nucleotides read TGTGCCAGCAGTTTAGGGGGTGAGCAGTTCTTC. Amino acids: CASSLGGEQFF. This chain uses TRBV12-3 or TRBV12-4 with TRBJ2-1; no reliable D call. This CDR3 region has 11 residues. V lost 1 base and J 9 bases, leaving 4 bases between the germline ends.